These T cell receptor beta chains were read from a single sample in a study of blood T cells in healthy people across ages. MiXCR, run by TCRdb on the 5' RACE reads, gives a single entry per CDR3 protein. The repertoire has about 1.8 million distinct CDR3 sequences, around half of them found once; the top ten carry 2.1%. Sequenced sample: blood. These receptors were collected from a woman between 40 and 55 years old in good health. The CDR3 runs from the conserved cysteine through the conserved F or W. The D gene is left open where the match is weak. Not all rows give a size; the values are once, few, many and, for expanded clones, a class.

abundance: few; d_gene: TRBD2; j_gene: TRBJ2-7; v_gene: TRBV7-2; CDR3aa: CASSLEASGAYYEQYF; CDR3nt: TGTGCCAGCAGCTTAGAGGCTAGCGGGGCGTACTACGAGCAGTACTTC
abundance: few; d_gene: .; j_gene: TRBJ2-1; v_gene: TRBV6-2/TRBV6-3; CDR3aa: CASRSDAATYNEQFF; CDR3nt: TGTGCCAGCAGATCCGACGCGGCAACGTACAATGAGCAGTTCTTC
abundance: many; d_gene: .; j_gene: TRBJ2-7; v_gene: TRBV7-6; CDR3aa: CASSLTNYEQYF; CDR3nt: TGTGCCAGCAGCTTGACAAACTACGAGCAGTACTTC
abundance: few; d_gene: TRBD1; j_gene: TRBJ1-2; v_gene: TRBV7-2; CDR3aa: CASSLVGTGGLISNYGYTF; CDR3nt: TGTGCCAGCAGCTTAGTTGGGACAGGGGGCCTCATCTCTAACTATGGCTACACCTTC
abundance: few; d_gene: .; j_gene: TRBJ2-7; v_gene: TRBV28; CDR3aa: CASSLQGKLYEQYF; CDR3nt: TGTGCCAGCAGCTTACAGGGCAAACTCTACGAGCAGTACTTC
abundance: .; d_gene: TRBD2; j_gene: TRBJ2-2; v_gene: TRBV4-1; CDR3aa: CASSQNIPSVIQRGPTGELFF; CDR3nt: TGCGCCAGCAGCCAGAACATACCCTCTGTTATCCAGCGGGGTCCCACCGGGGAGCTGTTTTTT
abundance: .; d_gene: TRBD1; j_gene: TRBJ1-2; v_gene: TRBV20-1; CDR3aa: CSARDPGTGVRGYTF; CDR3nt: TGCAGTGCTAGAGATCCGGGGACAGGGGTGAGGGGCTACACCTTC
abundance: .; d_gene: .; j_gene: TRBJ2-6; v_gene: TRBV3-1; CDR3aa: CASSSHRFVLTF; CDR3nt: TGTGCCAGCAGCTCCCACAGGTTCGTCCTGACTTTC
abundance: few; d_gene: TRBD2; j_gene: TRBJ2-3; v_gene: TRBV15; CDR3aa: CATSSDISGGSQYF; CDR3nt: TGTGCCACCAGCAGCGATATAAGCGGGGGGTCGCAGTATTTT
abundance: .; d_gene: .; j_gene: TRBJ1-2; v_gene: TRBV9; CDR3aa: CASRGPFYGYTF; CDR3nt: TGTGCCAGCAGAGGACCATTCTATGGCTACACCTTC
abundance: .; d_gene: .; j_gene: TRBJ2-3; v_gene: TRBV3-1; CDR3aa: CASSQAQIWDTQYF; CDR3nt: TGTGCCAGCAGCCAAGCCCAGATCTGGGATACGCAGTATTTT
abundance: few; d_gene: .; j_gene: TRBJ1-2; v_gene: TRBV4-2; CDR3aa: CASSQESGLAQNYGYTF; CDR3nt: TGTGCCAGCAGCCAAGAGTCCGGGCTTGCCCAGAACTATGGCTACACCTTC
abundance: few; d_gene: .; j_gene: TRBJ2-5; v_gene: TRBV7-8; CDR3aa: CASSLGSGGHARGLPQETQYF; CDR3nt: TGTGCCAGCAGCTTAGGGTCCGGTGGTCACGCAAGGGGCTTACCCCAAGAGACCCAGTACTTC
abundance: few; d_gene: .; j_gene: TRBJ1-2; v_gene: TRBV10-3; CDR3aa: CAISYRGDYGYTF; CDR3nt: TGTGCCATCTCCTATAGGGGGGACTATGGCTACACCTTC
abundance: few; d_gene: TRBD2; j_gene: TRBJ2-1; v_gene: TRBV20-1; CDR3aa: CSASGLAGGGEQFF; CDR3nt: TGCAGTGCTTCCGGACTAGCGGGGGGTGGTGAGCAGTTCTTC
abundance: .; d_gene: .; j_gene: TRBJ2-6; v_gene: TRBV5-6; CDR3aa: CASSIRVSGANVLTF; CDR3nt: TGTGCCAGCAGCATAAGAGTCTCTGGGGCCAACGTCCTGACTTTC